Below are 27 T cell receptor beta chains sequenced from a single sample in a study of identical twins. MiXCR was run by TCRdb on the 5' RACE reads, yielding one entry per CDR3 protein. The table includes around 250,000 distinct CDR3 sequences, roughly 12% detected once. The sample was also reused in another study, on yellow fever vaccine responses in identical twins.

Sequenced input: memory (CD45RO+) T cells sorted from blood. These receptors all stem from a young woman in good health.

The rearrangement uses TRBV7-9 and TRBJ2-7, with TRBD2 matching 8 bases. The ends lost 5 bases at V and 2 bases at J; junction bases unmatched: 11. CDR1 and CDR2 from the germline V gene are SEHNR and FQNEAQ (reference sequence). CDR3 size: 16 residues. In nucleotides, the CDR3 is TGTGCCAGCAGCCCAAAATGGCGGGGGGACACCTACGAGCAGTACTTC. Encoded protein: CASSPKWRGDTYEQYF.

This clonotype was seen more than once but under ten times. The chain carries TRBV7-2 and TRBJ2-7; D perhaps matches TRBD1 (6 bases). Germline V gives CDR1 SGHTA, CDR2 FQGNSA. V was clipped by 6 bases and J by 0 bases, with 15 bases between them. The length of the CDR3 is 15 residues. Here the CDR3 reads CASRQDRMSSYEQYF. Written as DNA, the CDR3 is TGTGCCAGCAGACAAGACAGGATGAGCTCCTACGAGCAGTACTTC.

There are a few counts of this clonotype. V is TRBV24-1 and J is TRBJ2-7, with 8 bases aligning to TRBD1. Germline trimming cut 4 bases from V and 2 bases from J; bases unmatched to any gene: 6. The CDR3 extends over 15 amino acids. CDR1 is KGHDR and CDR2 is SFDVKD in the germline V gene. In DNA, the CDR3 is TGTGCCACCAGTGACCCCGGACAGGGCACCTACGAGCAGTACTTC. Protein: CATSDPGQGTYEQYF.

This clonotype was seen ten or more times. The chain links TRBV5-4 to TRBJ2-6; D uncertain. Germline-derived CDR1 and CDR2 are SGHNT and YYREEE (reference sequence). The length of the CDR3 is 15 residues. V was trimmed by 4 bases and J by 0 bases, leaving 8 bases between them. The CDR3 here is CASSLRSSGANVLTF. The CDR3 DNA reads as TGTGCCAGCAGCCTCAGAAGCTCTGGGGCCAACGTCCTGACTTTC.

This clonotype appeared a few times. The CDR3 spells CAIRKGVKASGANVLTF. The CDR3 nucleotides read TGTGCCATCAGGAAGGGTGTTAAAGCCTCTGGGGCCAACGTCCTGACTTTC. The rearrangement links TRBV10-3 to TRBJ2-6, with D hard to call. Germline V lookup: CDR1 ENHRY, CDR2 SYGVKD. The CDR3 loop spans 17 amino acids. V was pared by 6 bases and J by 0 bases, with 15 bases between.

The chain joins TRBV6-2 or TRBV6-3 to TRBJ2-3; D perhaps matches TRBD2 (6 bases). This CDR3 has 13 residues. V was pared by 8 bases and J by 5 bases, with 14 bases between. Germline V gene lookup returns CDR1 MNHEY and CDR2 SVGEGT. The CDR3 DNA sequence: TGTGCCAGCCGGGACTCGGGACGAGATACGCAGTATTTT. Protein sequence: CASRDSGRDTQYF.

This clonotype has just a few counts. The rearrangement joins TRBV12-3 or TRBV12-4 to TRBJ1-3; D is unresolved. Deletions cut 5 bases from V and 0 bases from J, with 8 bases between. The CDR3 is made up of 14 amino acids. The CDR3 protein is CASSEGSSGNTIYF. Here the CDR3 DNA reads TGTGCCAGCAGTGAGGGCAGCTCTGGAAACACCATATATTTT.

This clonotype was detected a few times. The J gene is TRBJ2-5, the V gene TRBV12-3 or TRBV12-4, with 8 bases lining up with TRBD1. The junction had 5 bases not matched to a gene; V was cut back by 3 bases and J by 2 bases. This CDR3 region has 15 residues. As DNA, the CDR3 is TGTGCCAGCAGTTTCGGACAGGGCGGACAAGAGACCCAGTACTTC. Encoded protein: CASSFGQGGQETQYF.

This clonotype was seen at least ten times. The gene calls are TRBV7-9 and TRBJ1-4; 10 nucleotides agree with TRBD1. There are 16 residues in the CDR3. Per the germline V gene, CDR1 is SEHNR and CDR2 is FQNEAQ (reference sequence). The ends lost 10 bases at V and 7 bases at J; junction bases unmatched: 15. The CDR3 DNA follows: TGTGCCACCAAACCCGGGACAGGGGAAGAGAGTGAAAAACTGTTTTTT. It specifies CATKPGTGEESEKLFF.

This clonotype was seen more than once but under ten times. The chain links TRBV29-1 to TRBJ2-3, with D perhaps assigned TRBD1 or TRBD2 (5 bases each). V shed 7 bases and J shed 6 bases, with 23 bases lying between them. Germline assignment: CDR1 SQVTM and CDR2 ANQGSEA. There are 15 residues in the CDR3. In nucleotides, the CDR3 is TGCAGCGCTGGGGGAACCCCCTCTAACTGGGATACGCAGTATTTT. Its translation: CSAGGTPSNWDTQYF.

This clonotype was observed many times. The V gene is TRBV18, the J gene TRBJ1-2; D gene uncertain. The V gene lost 2 bases and the J gene lost 1 base, with 5 bases spanning the gap. From germline, CDR1 is KGHSH and CDR2 LQKENI. The CDR3 has 13 amino acids. For the CDR3, the DNA is TGTGCCAGCTCACCAGACGTTAACTATGGCTACACCTTC. Its translation: CASSPDVNYGYTF.

This clonotype showed up just a few times. The chain couples TRBV5-1 to TRBJ2-5, with D perhaps matching TRBD1 (5 bases). Trimming stripped 2 bases from V and 3 bases from J, with 14 bases between. Germline lookup yields CDR1 SGHRS and CDR2 YFSETQ. The CDR3 runs 15 residues. CDR3 sequence (DNA): TGCGCCAGCAGCTTCCAGGGTCGTGGTGAAGAGACCCAGTACTTC. This codes for CASSFQGRGEETQYF.

CDR3 DNA sequence: TGTGCCAGTAGTATATCCGGACATTCGTCTTACAATGAGCAGTTCTTC. Its protein product is CASSISGHSSYNEQFF. The chain links TRBV19 to TRBJ2-1; TRBD1 is a possible D gene (5 bases). This CDR3 region has 16 residues. V dropped 2 bases and J dropped 4 bases, with 15 bases sitting between them. Germline V gives CDR1 LNHDA, CDR2 SQIVND (reference sequence).

Only a few counts were recorded for this clonotype. This chain links TRBV10-3 with TRBJ2-1; TRBD1 aligns across 9 bases. V gave up 7 bases and J gave up 9 bases; unmatched junction bases: 10. CDR3 length: 14 residues. Germline-derived CDR1 and CDR2 are ENHRY and SYGVKD. The CDR3 nucleotides are TGTGCCATCACGAGCGACAGGGGGAACCTTGAGCAGTTCTTC. Protein sequence: CAITSDRGNLEQFF.

V is TRBV7-2 and J is TRBJ2-2, with D unresolved. This CDR3 comprises 12 residues. Germline CDR1 and CDR2: SGHTA and FQGNSA. V was cut by 1 base and J by 9 bases, with 6 bases left in between. This CDR3 is CASSLESWELFF. As DNA, the CDR3 is TGTGCCAGCAGCTTAGAGTCCTGGGAGCTGTTTTTT.

The chain is built from TRBV20-1 and TRBJ2-5; 8 nucleotides agree with TRBD2. J gave up 1 base and V 0 bases, and 4 bases lay outside the gene matches. The CDR3 is made up of 15 amino acids. CDR1 is DFQATT, CDR2 SNEGSKA, per germline (reference sequence). The CDR3, as DNA: TGCAGTGCTAGAGATAGAACTAGCGGCCAAGAGACCCAGTACTTC. Translating it yields CSARDRTSGQETQYF.

This chain uses TRBV27 with TRBJ2-4; D is undetermined. This CDR3 has 16 residues. V lost 5 bases and J lost 3, with 17 bases in between. Germline V lookup: CDR1 MNHEY, CDR2 SMNVEV (reference sequence). CDR3 region: CASSPPEGFGKNIQYF. The CDR3 coding sequence is TGTGCCAGCAGTCCTCCCGAAGGGTTCGGCAAAAACATTCAGTACTTC.

This clonotype showed up many times. This chain connects TRBV20-1 to TRBJ2-7; no clear D. This CDR3 comprises 14 residues. The ends were cut back, 0 bases at V and 3 bases at J, with 12 bases in the middle. Germline V CDR1 and CDR2: DFQATT, SNEGSKA (reference sequence). CDR3 coding DNA: TGCAGTGCTAGAGATTCTGGCAGGAACTACGAGCAGTACTTC. Its protein is CSARDSGRNYEQYF.

The rearrangement joins TRBV20-1 to TRBJ2-2; TRBD2 matches at 9 bases. The V gene's germline CDR1 is DFQATT and CDR2 SNEGSKA (reference sequence). V lost 6 bases, J lost 6 bases, and 8 bases stayed unmatched. CDR3 length: 14 amino acids. The CDR3 protein is CSAAPSGMSGELFF. As DNA, the CDR3 is TGCAGTGCAGCCCCTAGCGGGATGTCCGGGGAGCTGTTTTTT.

This clonotype showed up just a few times. The chain combines TRBV20-1 with TRBJ2-3, with 10 bases that match TRBD2. The germline CDR1 and CDR2 sequences are DFQATT and SNEGSKA (reference sequence). V shed 5 bases and J 0 bases; nucleotides not matched to a gene: 14. The length of the CDR3 is 18 residues. CDR3 residues: CSAYPPSGGDTSTDTQYF. In DNA form, the CDR3 reads TGCAGTGCTTACCCTCCTAGCGGGGGCGATACTAGCACAGATACGCAGTATTTT.

The chain joins TRBV12-5 to TRBJ1-5; no definite D call. The V and J ends lost 6 bases and 8 bases respectively, with 11 bases between them. CDR1 and CDR2 from the germline V gene are LGHNT and FRNRAP. The CDR3 is made up of 12 amino acids. Here the CDR3 DNA reads TGTGCTAGTGGACACTCGGAGGAGCCCCAGCATTTT. This codes for CASGHSEEPQHF.

The genes are TRBV7-6 and TRBJ2-1, with TRBD2 matching 9 bases. The CDR3 spans 18 residues. CDR1 is SGHVS, CDR2 FNYEAQ, per germline. The junction had 6 bases not matched to a gene; V was cut back by 0 bases and J by 0 bases. CDR3 loop: CASSLAASGAISYNEQFF. Here the CDR3 DNA reads TGTGCCAGCAGCTTAGCGGCTAGCGGGGCGATCTCCTACAATGAGCAGTTCTTC. Looking up the rest from reference TRBV7-6 and TRBJ2-1 gives the full variable domain: GAGVSQSPRYKVTKRGQDVALRCDPISGHVSLYWYRQALGQGPEFLTYFNYEAQQDKSGLPNDRFSAERPEGSISTLTIQRTEQRDSAMYRCASSLAASGAISYNEQFFGPGTRLTVL.

This clonotype was detected a few times. The chain links TRBV28 to TRBJ1-1, with unresolved D. The germline V gene has CDR1 MDHEN and CDR2 SYDVKM. The germline V and J ends were trimmed by 7 bases and 6 bases, with 12 bases remaining between them. CDR3 length: 12 residues. The CDR3 region has the DNA TGTGCCAGCACCCTCCCAACGTCTGAAGCTTTCTTT. Residues: CASTLPTSEAFF.

The chain recombines TRBV2 with TRBJ2-7; TRBD1 aligns across 9 bases. The CDR3 is made up of 15 amino acids. Germline CDR1 and CDR2: SNHLY and FYNNEI. Losses at the gene ends were 7 bases for V and 6 bases for J; bases not matched to a gene: 13. The CDR3 DNA follows: TGTGCCAGCACCCGGGACAGGGTGCCCCGTGGCGAGCAGTACTTC. It encodes CASTRDRVPRGEQYF.

The rearrangement joins TRBV11-3 to TRBJ2-4; perhaps TRBD2 as D (7 bases). The CDR3 loop spans 17 amino acids. Trimming removed 5 bases from V and 6 bases from J, with 23 bases in between. In germline, CDR1 is SGHNT, CDR2 YENEEA. This CDR3 reads CASSPAGATPGGNIQYF. The CDR3 nucleotides read TGTGCCAGCAGCCCCGCGGGGGCTACCCCCGGAGGAAACATTCAGTACTTC. Drawing the rest from reference TRBV11-3 and TRBJ2-4, the complete variable domain is EAGVVQSPRYKIIEKKQPVAFWCNPISGHNTLYWYLQNLGQGPELLIRYENEEAVDDSQLPKDRFSAERLKGVDSTLKIQPAELGDSAVYLCASSPAGATPGGNIQYFGAGTRLSVL.

This clonotype has a handful of counts. The V gene is TRBV5-1, the J gene TRBJ2-5, with D perhaps matching TRBD1 (6 bases). V was shortened by 0 bases and J by 2 bases, with 11 bases between the two germline ends. CDR3 length: 15 amino acids. Germline-derived CDR1 and CDR2 are SGHRS and YFSETQ. The CDR3 protein is CASSLDGQLQETQYF. The CDR3 DNA is TGCGCCAGCAGCTTGGATGGACAGTTACAAGAGACCCAGTACTTC. The full variable domain, completed using reference TRBV5-1 and TRBJ2-5, is KAGVTQTPRYLIKTRGQQVTLSCSPISGHRSVSWYQQTPGQGLQFLFEYFSETQRNKGNFPGRFSGRQFSNSRSEMNVSTLELGDSALYLCASSLDGQLQETQYFGPGTRLLVL.

The rearrangement links TRBV20-1 to TRBJ1-1, with D unresolved. CDR1 is DFQATT, CDR2 SNEGSKA, per germline (reference sequence). There are 17 residues in the CDR3. V was trimmed by 2 bases and J by 0 bases, leaving 19 bases between them. This CDR3 is CSARNWEAGTVNTEAFF. CDR3 bases: TGCAGTGCTAGAAACTGGGAAGCGGGAACAGTGAACACTGAAGCTTTCTTT.